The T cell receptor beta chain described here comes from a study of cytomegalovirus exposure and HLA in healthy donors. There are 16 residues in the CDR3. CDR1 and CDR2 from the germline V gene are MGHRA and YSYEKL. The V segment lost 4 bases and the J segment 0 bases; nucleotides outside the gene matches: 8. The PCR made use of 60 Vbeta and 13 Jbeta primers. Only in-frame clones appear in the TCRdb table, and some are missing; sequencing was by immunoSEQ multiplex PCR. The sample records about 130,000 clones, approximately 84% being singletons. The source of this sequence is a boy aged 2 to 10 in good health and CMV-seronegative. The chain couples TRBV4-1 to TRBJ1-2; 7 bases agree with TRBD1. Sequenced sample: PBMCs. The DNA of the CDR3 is TGCGCCAGCAGCCCCCCCACAGGGGAGACTAACTATGGCTACACCTTC. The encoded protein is CASSPPTGETNYGYTF.